This is a list of T cell receptor beta chains from one sample in a study of shared clonotypes between healthy human individuals. Using immunoSEQ multiplex PCR, the repertoire was profiled, and TCRdb retains in-frame clones only, with some absent. Among hundreds of thousands of clones listed, around 81% were seen once. What was sequenced was PBMCs. These receptors were taken from a middle-aged woman in good health. Some clones in this sample may be carry-over from other donors' samples. Each CDR3 is given with its conserved first and last residue. A D gene is named only where the DNA matches it firmly. The size entry is marked missing in some rows and otherwise reads once, few, many or a size class.

d_call	clone_size	v_call	j_call	cdr3_aa	cdr3_nt
NA	NA	TRBV4-2	TRBJ1-2	CASSQVTARGYGYTF	TGTGCCAGCAGCCAAGTCACGGCCAGGGGCTATGGCTACACCTTC
NA	NA	TRBV7-9	TRBJ2-7	CASSPGQLPVFDF	TGTGCCAGCAGCCCAGGACAGCTCCCGGTCTTCGACTTC
NA	NA	TRBV7-3	TRBJ1-2	CASSLSTGGDYGYTF	TGTGCCAGCAGCTTATCGACAGGAGGGGACTATGGCTACACCTTC
NA	NA	TRBV20-1	TRBJ2-1	CSASRGHEQFF	TGCAGTGCTAGCAGGGGACATGAGCAGTTCTTC
TRBD2	NA	TRBV2	TRBJ2-1	CASPGTSGYNEQFF	TGTGCCAGCCCCGGGACTAGCGGCTACAATGAGCAGTTCTTC
TRBD1	NA	TRBV7-9	TRBJ2-2	CASSKTTGGHGELFF	TGTGCCAGCAGCAAAACGACAGGGGGCCACGGGGAGCTGTTTTTT
TRBD2	NA	TRBV9	TRBJ2-1	CASSVEIAGANNEQFF	TGTGCCAGCAGCGTAGAGATAGCGGGAGCAAACAATGAGCAGTTCTTC
NA	many	TRBV7-8	TRBJ1-4	CASSPERAGRIEKLFF	TGTGCCAGCAGCCCCGAGAGAGCGGGGAGGATTGAAAAACTGTTTTTT
TRBD1	NA	TRBV2	TRBJ1-3	CASSDEGGRSGNTIYF	TGTGCCAGCAGTGATGAAGGGGGCCGCTCTGGAAACACCATATATTTT
TRBD1	once	TRBV11-1	TRBJ1-2	CASSPDRENYGYTF	TGTGCCAGCAGTCCCGACAGGGAGAACTATGGCTACACCTTC
NA	NA	TRBV10-2	TRBJ1-3	CASRDPGGPGNTIYF	TGCGCCAGCAGAGACCCCGGGGGCCCTGGAAACACCATATATTTT
NA	few	TRBV19	TRBJ2-7	CASSQNLAKKMNYEQYF	TGTGCCAGTAGCCAGAACCTAGCGAAGAAGATGAACTACGAGCAGTACTTC
NA	NA	TRBV11-2	TRBJ2-1	CASSLVGTRRNEQFF	TGTGCCAGCAGCTTAGTAGGGACTCGAAGAAATGAGCAGTTCTTC
TRBD1	NA	TRBV4-3	TRBJ1-4	CASSHLRDSNEKLFF	TGCGCCAGCAGCCACCTCCGGGACAGTAATGAAAAACTGTTTTTT
TRBD2	NA	TRBV5-1	TRBJ2-3	CASSLDFRLAGRTDTQYF	TGCGCCAGCAGCTTGGATTTTCGACTAGCGGGACGCACAGATACGCAGTATTTT
NA	few	TRBV5-5	TRBJ2-7	CASSAQGTRYEQYF	TGTGCCAGCAGCGCCCAGGGGACACGTTACGAGCAGTACTTC
TRBD2	NA	TRBV7-2	TRBJ2-7	CASSPSRLAGDYYEQYF	TGTGCCAGCAGCCCGTCACGACTAGCGGGAGATTACTACGAGCAGTACTTC
TRBD2	NA	TRBV6-1	TRBJ2-7	CATGGLAGVGEPYF	TGTGCCACTGGGGGACTAGCGGGAGTTGGCGAGCCGTACTTC
NA	NA	TRBV27	TRBJ2-2	CASSKTGTQYTGELFF	TGTGCCAGCAGTAAAACCGGGACACAATACACCGGGGAGCTGTTTTTT
NA	NA	TRBV29-1	TRBJ2-7	CSVEDSIYEQYF	TGCAGCGTTGAAGACAGTATCTACGAGCAGTACTTC
TRBD2	NA	TRBV5-1	TRBJ2-3	CASSFQREVADTQYF	TGCGCCAGCAGCTTCCAGCGGGAGGTGGCAGATACGCAGTATTTT
NA	NA	TRBV6-5	TRBJ2-7	CASSYSIAGLDEQYF	TGTGCCAGCAGTTACTCGATTGCGGGGCTTGACGAGCAGTACTTC
TRBD1	once	TRBV11-2	TRBJ1-2	CASSSRGGGYTF	TGTGCCAGCAGCTCCAGGGGGGGTGGCTACACCTTC
TRBD2	NA	TRBV6-4	TRBJ2-7	CASSPGGGFSHEQYF	TGTGCCAGCAGCCCGGGGGGTGGGTTTTCCCACGAGCAGTACTTC
NA	NA	TRBV9	TRBJ2-7	CASSSADSYEQYF	TGTGCCAGCAGCTCAGCGGACAGCTACGAGCAGTACTTC
NA	many	TRBV5-5	TRBJ1-4	CASSPLVATNEKLFF	TGTGCCAGCAGCCCCCTGGTCGCAACTAATGAAAAACTGTTTTTT
TRBD2	NA	TRBV5-4	TRBJ2-3	CASSTTSGRVDTQYF	TGTGCCAGCAGCACGACTAGCGGGAGAGTAGATACGCAGTATTTT
NA	NA	TRBV5-4	TRBJ2-1	CASSSSGSGGYNEQFF	TGTGCCAGCAGCTCCAGTGGTAGCGGAGGATACAATGAGCAGTTCTTC
NA	NA	TRBV5-1	TRBJ2-3	CASSLLEDTDTQYF	TGCGCCAGCAGCTTGCTGGAAGACACAGATACGCAGTATTTT
NA	NA	TRBV5-1	TRBJ1-1	CASRDGRPMNTEAFF	TGCGCCAGCAGGGACGGACGGCCCATGAACACTGAAGCTTTCTTT
NA	NA	TRBV28	TRBJ2-7	CASRVGVSYEQYF	TGTGCCAGCCGGGTGGGGGTCTCCTACGAGCAGTACTTC
TRBD2	NA	TRBV19	TRBJ2-7	CASSDLAGGPYEQYF	TGTGCCAGTAGTGACCTAGCGGGAGGGCCCTACGAGCAGTACTTC
TRBD1	NA	TRBV13	TRBJ1-1	CASSGLAAGTGTTAFF	TGTGCCAGCAGTGGCCTAGCCGCGGGGACAGGGACAACGGCTTTCTTT